This T cell receptor (beta chain) was sequenced during a study of control samples from healthy donors and cancer patients. Clones were sequenced by immunoSEQ multiplex PCR, and TCRdb holds only the in-frame ones, with some missing. The repertoire holds more than 35,000 clones, with less than 95% as singletons. Trimming removed 1 base from V and 5 bases from J, with 12 bases in between. Germline lookup yields CDR1 SGHVS and CDR2 FQNEAQ. The CDR3 is 15 amino acids. The sample consisted of blood. The receptor's source is a man in his sixties in good health. The chain uses TRBV7-8 and TRBJ1-3; possibly TRBD1 for D (5 bases). The CDR3 DNA is TGTGCCAGCAGCTTAGAGGGACCGAAAAGAAACACCATATATTTT. Translated: CASSLEGPKRNTIYF. Together with reference TRBV7-8 and TRBJ1-3, the CDR3 gives the full variable domain: GAGVSQSPRYKVAKRGQDVALRCDPISGHVSLFWYQQALGQGPEFLTYFQNEAQLDKSGLPSDRFFAERPEGSVSTLKIQRTQQEDSAVYLCASSLEGPKRNTIYFGEGSWLTVV.